This TCR beta chain was sequenced during a study of blood T cell repertoires in COVID-19. This clone was seen a few times. Sequencing was performed with immunoSEQ multiplex PCR; in TCRdb, only in-frame clones are kept and a portion is missing. The sample includes approximately 280,000 clones, less than 85% of them seen just once. V was trimmed by 3 bases and J by 0 bases, leaving 9 bases between them. Per germline, CDR1 LNHNV and CDR2 YYDKDF (reference sequence). This CDR3 region has 15 residues. The V and J genes are TRBV15 and TRBJ2-1, with D possibly being TRBD1 (6 bases). The origin of this receptor is a human donor with COVID-19, enrolled during active disease. The donor label of this sample is uncertain. Material: peripheral blood. CDR3 in DNA: TGTGCCACCAGCAGTACAGGGCTCTCCTACAATGAGCAGTTCTTC. Translating it yields CATSSTGLSYNEQFF.